This T cell receptor (beta chain) was documented in a study of blood T cell repertoires in COVID-19. Study details: Some COVID-19 samples were acute and others convalescent; all came from the United States, Italy and Spain. Sources were T cells, B-cell-depleted T cells, or PBMCs; the material itself was cDNA or gDNA.

Seattle enrolled patients during active infection and tracked them longitudinally. The protocol was immunoSEQ multiplex PCR, while the TCRdb copy is restricted to in-frame clones and leaves out a portion. The sample yields 330,000 or so clones, about 91% seen once. Losses at the gene ends were 3 bases for V and 3 bases for J; bases not matched to a gene: 5. CDR1 and CDR2 (germline): MNHNS, SASEGT. The CDR3 consists of 15 residues. This chain uses TRBV6-1 with TRBJ2-7; 10 positions match TRBD2. This clonotype was obtained from a man under 40 with COVID-19, enrolled during active disease. The sample was peripheral blood. CDR3 loop: CASSEVASGSYEQYF. The CDR3, as DNA: TGTGCCAGCAGTGAGGTCGCTAGCGGGAGCTACGAGCAGTACTTC.